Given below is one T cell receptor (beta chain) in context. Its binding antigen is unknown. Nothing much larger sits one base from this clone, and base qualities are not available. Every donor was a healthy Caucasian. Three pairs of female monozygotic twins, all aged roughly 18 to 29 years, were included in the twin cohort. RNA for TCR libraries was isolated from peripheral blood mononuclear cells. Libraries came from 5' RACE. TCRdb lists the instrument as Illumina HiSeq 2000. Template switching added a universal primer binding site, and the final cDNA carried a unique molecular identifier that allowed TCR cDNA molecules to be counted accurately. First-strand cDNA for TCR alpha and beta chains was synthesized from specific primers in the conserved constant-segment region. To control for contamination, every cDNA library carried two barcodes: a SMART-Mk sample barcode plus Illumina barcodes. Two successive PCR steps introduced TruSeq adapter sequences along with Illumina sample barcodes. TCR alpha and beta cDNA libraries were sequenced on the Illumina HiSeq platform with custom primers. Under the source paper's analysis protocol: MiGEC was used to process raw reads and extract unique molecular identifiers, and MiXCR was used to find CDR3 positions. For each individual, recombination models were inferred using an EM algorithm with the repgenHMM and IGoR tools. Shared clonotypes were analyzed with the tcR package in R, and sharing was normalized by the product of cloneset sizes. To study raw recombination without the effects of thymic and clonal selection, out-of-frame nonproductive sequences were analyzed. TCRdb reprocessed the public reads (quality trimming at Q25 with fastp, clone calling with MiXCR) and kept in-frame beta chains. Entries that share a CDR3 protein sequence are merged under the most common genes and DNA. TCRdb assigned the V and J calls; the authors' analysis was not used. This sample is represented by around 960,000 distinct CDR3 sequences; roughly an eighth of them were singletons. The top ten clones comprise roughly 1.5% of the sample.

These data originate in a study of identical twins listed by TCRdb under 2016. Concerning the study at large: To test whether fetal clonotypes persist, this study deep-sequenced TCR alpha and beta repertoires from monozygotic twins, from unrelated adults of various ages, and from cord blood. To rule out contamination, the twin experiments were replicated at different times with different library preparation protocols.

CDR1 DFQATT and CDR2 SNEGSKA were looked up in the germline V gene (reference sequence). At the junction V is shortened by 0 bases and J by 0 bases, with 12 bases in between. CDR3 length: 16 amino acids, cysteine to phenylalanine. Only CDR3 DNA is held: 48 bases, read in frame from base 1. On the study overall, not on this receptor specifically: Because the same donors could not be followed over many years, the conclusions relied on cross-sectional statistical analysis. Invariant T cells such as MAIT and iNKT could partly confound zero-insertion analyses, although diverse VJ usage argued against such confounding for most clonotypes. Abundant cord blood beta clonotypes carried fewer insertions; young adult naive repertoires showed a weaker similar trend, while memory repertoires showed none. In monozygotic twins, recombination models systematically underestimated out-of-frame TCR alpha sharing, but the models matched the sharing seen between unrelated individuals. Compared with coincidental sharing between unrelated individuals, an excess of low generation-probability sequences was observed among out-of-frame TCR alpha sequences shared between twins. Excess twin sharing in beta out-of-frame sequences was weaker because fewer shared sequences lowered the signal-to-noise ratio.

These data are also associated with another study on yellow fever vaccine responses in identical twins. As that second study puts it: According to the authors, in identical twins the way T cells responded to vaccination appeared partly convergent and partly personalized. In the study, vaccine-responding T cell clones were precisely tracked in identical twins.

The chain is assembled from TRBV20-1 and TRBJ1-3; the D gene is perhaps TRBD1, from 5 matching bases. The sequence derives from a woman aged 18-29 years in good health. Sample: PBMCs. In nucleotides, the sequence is TGCAGTGCTAGAGACCCACAGGCACCCTCTGGAAACACCATATATTTT. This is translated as CSARDPQAPSGNTIYF.